The rows below give T cell receptor beta chains drawn from one sample of a study of shared clonotypes between healthy human individuals. Libraries were prepared by immunoSEQ multiplex PCR; TCRdb keeps only in-frame clonotypes and omits some of them. This table has millions of clones, 85% to 95% appearing once. Sequenced: naive CD8+ T cells sorted from blood. These receptors came from a man aged 18 to 30 in good health. Each CDR3 is given with its conserved first and last residue. Each record gives: V gene, J gene, D gene, clone size, CDR3 protein, CDR3 DNA. A D gene is named only where the DNA matches it firmly. For some rows the clone size is stated as once, few or many, or as a class when expanded; others skip it.

v_gene: TRBV2; j_gene: TRBJ1-6; d_gene: -; abundance: -; CDR3aa: CASSDGQGNSPLHF; CDR3nt: TGTGCCAGCAGTGATGGGCAGGGGAATTCACCCCTCCACTTT
v_gene: TRBV15; j_gene: TRBJ1-6; d_gene: -; abundance: -; CDR3aa: CATSRLGGGSPLHF; CDR3nt: TGTGCCACCAGCAGACTGGGTGGCGGTTCACCCCTCCACTTT
v_gene: TRBV5-4; j_gene: TRBJ2-5; d_gene: -; abundance: -; CDR3aa: CASSFLGPTQETQYF; CDR3nt: TGTGCCAGCAGCTTTCTGGGGCCGACCCAAGAGACCCAGTACTTC
v_gene: TRBV7-6; j_gene: TRBJ1-1; d_gene: -; abundance: many; CDR3aa: CASSPDRQAVSPPTEAFF; CDR3nt: TGTGCCAGCAGCCCCGATAGACAGGCCGTAAGCCCTCCGACTGAAGCTTTCTTT
v_gene: TRBV4-3; j_gene: TRBJ1-5; d_gene: -; abundance: -; CDR3aa: CASSQGTGDQPQHF; CDR3nt: TGCGCCAGCAGCCAAGGGACGGGGGATCAGCCCCAGCATTTT
v_gene: TRBV6-6; j_gene: TRBJ1-5; d_gene: -; abundance: -; CDR3aa: CASTLAFNQPQHF; CDR3nt: TGTGCCAGCACCCTAGCCTTCAATCAGCCCCAGCATTTT
v_gene: TRBV2; j_gene: TRBJ2-7; d_gene: -; abundance: -; CDR3aa: CASAGQNYEQYF; CDR3nt: TGTGCCAGCGCGGGACAGAACTACGAGCAGTACTTC
v_gene: TRBV5-6; j_gene: TRBJ1-1; d_gene: -; abundance: -; CDR3aa: CASSLRNGEEAFF; CDR3nt: TGTGCCAGCAGCTTGAGAAACGGGGAGGAAGCTTTCTTT
v_gene: TRBV5-4; j_gene: TRBJ2-7; d_gene: TRBD1; abundance: -; CDR3aa: CASSTTGGHEQYF; CDR3nt: TGTGCCAGCAGCACGACAGGGGGCCACGAGCAGTACTTC
v_gene: TRBV6-5; j_gene: TRBJ2-3; d_gene: -; abundance: -; CDR3aa: CASSYSSSSTDTQYF; CDR3nt: TGTGCCAGCAGTTACTCGTCCAGTAGCACAGATACGCAGTATTTT
v_gene: TRBV7-9; j_gene: TRBJ1-4; d_gene: TRBD1; abundance: -; CDR3aa: CASSAGTGDEKLFF; CDR3nt: TGTGCCAGCAGCGCCGGGACAGGGGACGAAAAACTGTTTTTT
v_gene: TRBV9; j_gene: TRBJ1-3; d_gene: -; abundance: once; CDR3aa: CASSVGNTIYF; CDR3nt: TGTGCCAGCAGCGTTGGAAACACCATATATTTT
v_gene: TRBV5-6; j_gene: TRBJ2-7; d_gene: -; abundance: -; CDR3aa: CASSNVGGGTVEQYF; CDR3nt: TGTGCCAGCAGCAATGTAGGCGGCGGGACGGTCGAGCAGTACTTC
v_gene: TRBV7-9; j_gene: TRBJ2-7; d_gene: TRBD1; abundance: -; CDR3aa: CASAGDRGDYEQYF; CDR3nt: TGTGCCAGCGCCGGAGACAGGGGTGATTACGAGCAGTACTTC
v_gene: TRBV5-5; j_gene: TRBJ2-3; d_gene: TRBD1; abundance: -; CDR3aa: CASSPGQGTDTQYF; CDR3nt: TGTGCCAGCAGCCCAGGACAGGGAACAGATACGCAGTATTTT
v_gene: TRBV11-2; j_gene: TRBJ2-2; d_gene: TRBD2; abundance: -; CDR3aa: CASSGSSGANTGELFF; CDR3nt: TGTGCCAGCAGCGGATCTAGCGGGGCGAACACCGGGGAGCTGTTTTTT
v_gene: TRBV2; j_gene: TRBJ2-7; d_gene: -; abundance: -; CDR3aa: CASSEDGAGETYEQYF; CDR3nt: TGTGCCAGCAGTGAAGACGGGGCTGGGGAGACCTACGAGCAGTACTTC
v_gene: TRBV27; j_gene: TRBJ2-1; d_gene: -; abundance: -; CDR3aa: CASGFPRGNEQFF; CDR3nt: TGTGCCAGCGGATTTCCGAGGGGCAATGAGCAGTTCTTC
v_gene: TRBV15; j_gene: TRBJ1-6; d_gene: TRBD1; abundance: -; CDR3aa: CATSREGAPGNSPLHF; CDR3nt: TGTGCCACCAGCAGGGAGGGGGCCCCGGGAAATTCACCCCTCCACTTT
v_gene: TRBV11-2; j_gene: TRBJ2-7; d_gene: -; abundance: -; CDR3aa: CASSLWVAATYEQYF; CDR3nt: TGTGCCAGCAGCTTATGGGTAGCTGCTACCTACGAGCAGTACTTC
v_gene: TRBV10-2; j_gene: TRBJ2-7; d_gene: TRBD2; abundance: -; CDR3aa: CASSLTSGSGYEQYF; CDR3nt: TGCGCCAGCAGTCTGACTAGCGGGAGTGGGTACGAGCAGTACTTC
v_gene: TRBV27; j_gene: TRBJ1-5; d_gene: -; abundance: -; CDR3aa: CASSFTGSNQPQHF; CDR3nt: TGTGCCAGCAGTTTTACCGGGAGCAATCAGCCCCAGCATTTT
v_gene: TRBV10-1; j_gene: TRBJ2-5; d_gene: TRBD1; abundance: -; CDR3aa: CASSGKTGVGQETQYF; CDR3nt: TGCGCCAGCAGTGGGAAAACAGGGGTAGGCCAAGAGACCCAGTACTTC
v_gene: TRBV23-1; j_gene: TRBJ2-6; d_gene: -; abundance: -; CDR3aa: CASSQGRGSSGANVLTF; CDR3nt: TGCGCCAGCAGTCAGGGCAGGGGAAGCTCTGGGGCCAACGTCCTGACTTTC
v_gene: TRBV7-8; j_gene: TRBJ2-7; d_gene: -; abundance: -; CDR3aa: CASSLGTGPRESYEQYF; CDR3nt: TGTGCCAGCAGCTTAGGTACGGGACCCAGGGAGTCCTACGAGCAGTACTTC
v_gene: TRBV30; j_gene: TRBJ1-5; d_gene: -; abundance: few; CDR3aa: CAWGGQFSNQPQHF; CDR3nt: TGTGCCTGGGGTGGACAGTTTAGCAATCAGCCCCAGCATTTT
v_gene: TRBV4-1; j_gene: TRBJ1-2; d_gene: -; abundance: -; CDR3aa: CASSQDDGEGNYGYTF; CDR3nt: TGCGCCAGCAGCCAAGATGATGGGGAGGGGAACTATGGCTACACCTTC
v_gene: TRBV16; j_gene: TRBJ2-7; d_gene: -; abundance: -; CDR3aa: CASSQSAPQQYF; CDR3nt: TGTGCCAGCAGCCAATCCGCCCCCCAGCAGTACTTC
v_gene: TRBV27; j_gene: TRBJ1-2; d_gene: TRBD1; abundance: once; CDR3aa: CASSPRPGQGPYGYTF; CDR3nt: TGTGCCAGCAGTCCTAGGCCGGGACAGGGTCCCTATGGCTACACCTTC
v_gene: TRBV30; j_gene: TRBJ1-1; d_gene: -; abundance: -; CDR3aa: CALPWRGAEAFF; CDR3nt: TGTGCCTTACCTTGGAGAGGCGCTGAAGCTTTCTTT
v_gene: TRBV7-9; j_gene: TRBJ2-1; d_gene: -; abundance: once; CDR3aa: CASSSGWDSPRDEQFF; CDR3nt: TGTGCCAGCAGCTCCGGCTGGGACTCCCCCAGGGATGAGCAGTTCTTC
v_gene: TRBV11-2; j_gene: TRBJ2-7; d_gene: -; abundance: -; CDR3aa: CASSPGGGSYEQYF; CDR3nt: TGTGCCAGCAGCCCCGGGGGCGGTTCCTACGAGCAGTACTTC
v_gene: TRBV5-1; j_gene: TRBJ2-7; d_gene: TRBD2; abundance: -; CDR3aa: CASSLAAGVSYEQYF; CDR3nt: TGCGCCAGCAGCTTGGCCGCGGGAGTCTCCTACGAGCAGTACTTC
v_gene: TRBV2; j_gene: TRBJ2-7; d_gene: TRBD1; abundance: once; CDR3aa: CASFPGDRGASEQYF; CDR3nt: TGTGCCAGCTTCCCTGGAGACAGGGGGGCGAGTGAGCAGTACTTC
v_gene: TRBV9; j_gene: TRBJ2-3; d_gene: -; abundance: -; CDR3aa: CASSGNPTDTQYF; CDR3nt: TGTGCCAGCAGCGGTAATCCCACAGATACGCAGTATTTT
v_gene: TRBV2; j_gene: TRBJ2-1; d_gene: TRBD1; abundance: -; CDR3aa: CASSPQAGTGSYNEQFF; CDR3nt: TGTGCCAGCAGCCCTCAGGCCGGGACAGGGTCCTACAATGAGCAGTTCTTC
v_gene: TRBV4-1; j_gene: TRBJ1-5; d_gene: -; abundance: -; CDR3aa: CASSQQGVGNQPQHF; CDR3nt: TGCGCCAGCAGCCAGCAGGGCGTCGGCAATCAGCCCCAGCATTTT
v_gene: TRBV4-3; j_gene: TRBJ2-1; d_gene: -; abundance: -; CDR3aa: CASSQDYGSSYNEQFF; CDR3nt: TGCGCCAGCAGCCAAGATTATGGGAGCTCCTACAATGAGCAGTTCTTC
v_gene: TRBV27; j_gene: TRBJ2-7; d_gene: -; abundance: -; CDR3aa: CASRTQEREQYF; CDR3nt: TGTGCCAGCAGAACACAGGAACGCGAGCAGTACTTC
v_gene: TRBV5-6; j_gene: TRBJ2-7; d_gene: -; abundance: -; CDR3aa: CASTLEGGDYEQYF; CDR3nt: TGTGCCAGCACCTTGGAGGGAGGCGATTACGAGCAGTACTTC
v_gene: TRBV5-1; j_gene: TRBJ1-6; d_gene: -; abundance: -; CDR3aa: CASTIGGGDSPLHF; CDR3nt: TGCGCCAGCACCATTGGAGGGGGAGATTCACCCCTCCACTTT
v_gene: TRBV7-6; j_gene: TRBJ2-5; d_gene: -; abundance: -; CDR3aa: CASSPPGKVLETQYF; CDR3nt: TGTGCCAGCAGCCCCCCCGGGAAGGTGCTGGAGACCCAGTACTTC
v_gene: TRBV28; j_gene: TRBJ2-5; d_gene: -; abundance: -; CDR3aa: CASRVSGGGRETQYF; CDR3nt: TGTGCCAGCAGAGTGTCCGGGGGCGGACGTGAGACCCAGTACTTC
v_gene: TRBV6-1; j_gene: TRBJ2-2; d_gene: -; abundance: -; CDR3aa: CASGQENTGELFF; CDR3nt: TGTGCCAGCGGACAAGAGAACACCGGGGAGCTGTTTTTT
v_gene: TRBV7-9; j_gene: TRBJ1-4; d_gene: -; abundance: -; CDR3aa: CASSSSFGGLSAEKLFF; CDR3nt: TGTGCCAGCAGCTCCTCCTTTGGGGGACTGAGTGCGGAAAAACTGTTTTTT
v_gene: TRBV5-6; j_gene: TRBJ1-4; d_gene: -; abundance: -; CDR3aa: CASSLGGGASEKLFF; CDR3nt: TGTGCCAGCAGCTTGGGAGGAGGGGCAAGTGAAAAACTGTTTTTT
v_gene: TRBV4-1; j_gene: TRBJ2-2; d_gene: -; abundance: -; CDR3aa: CASSPLGSSANTGELFF; CDR3nt: TGCGCCAGCAGCCCCCTGGGGAGCTCAGCGAACACCGGGGAGCTGTTTTTT
v_gene: TRBV6-8; j_gene: TRBJ1-1; d_gene: -; abundance: -; CDR3aa: CASSPRGAANTEAFF; CDR3nt: TGTGCCAGCAGCCCGAGAGGGGCGGCGAACACTGAAGCTTTCTTT
v_gene: TRBV10-3; j_gene: TRBJ2-5; d_gene: TRBD2; abundance: -; CDR3aa: CAISEGLAVQETQYF; CDR3nt: TGTGCCATCAGTGAGGGACTAGCGGTCCAAGAGACCCAGTACTTC
v_gene: TRBV29-1; j_gene: TRBJ2-7; d_gene: TRBD1; abundance: -; CDR3aa: CSVGQGAYEQYF; CDR3nt: TGCAGCGTAGGACAGGGGGCCTACGAGCAGTACTTC
v_gene: TRBV19; j_gene: TRBJ2-7; d_gene: -; abundance: -; CDR3aa: CASSAGTDYEQYF; CDR3nt: TGTGCCAGTAGTGCCGGGACGGACTACGAGCAGTACTTC
v_gene: TRBV10-2; j_gene: TRBJ1-5; d_gene: -; abundance: -; CDR3aa: CASSDLNQPQHF; CDR3nt: TGCGCCAGCAGTGACTTGAATCAGCCCCAGCATTTT
v_gene: TRBV11-2; j_gene: TRBJ2-3; d_gene: TRBD1; abundance: -; CDR3aa: CASSFGQGTDTQYF; CDR3nt: TGTGCCAGCAGCTTCGGACAGGGCACAGATACGCAGTATTTT
v_gene: TRBV27; j_gene: TRBJ1-4; d_gene: TRBD1; abundance: once; CDR3aa: CASSFQGVRATNEKLFF; CDR3nt: TGTGCCAGCAGTTTCCAGGGGGTAAGGGCGACTAATGAAAAACTGTTTTTT
v_gene: TRBV5-1; j_gene: TRBJ2-1; d_gene: -; abundance: -; CDR3aa: CASSLAGSSEQFF; CDR3nt: TGCGCCAGCAGCTTGGCCGGCAGCAGTGAGCAGTTCTTC